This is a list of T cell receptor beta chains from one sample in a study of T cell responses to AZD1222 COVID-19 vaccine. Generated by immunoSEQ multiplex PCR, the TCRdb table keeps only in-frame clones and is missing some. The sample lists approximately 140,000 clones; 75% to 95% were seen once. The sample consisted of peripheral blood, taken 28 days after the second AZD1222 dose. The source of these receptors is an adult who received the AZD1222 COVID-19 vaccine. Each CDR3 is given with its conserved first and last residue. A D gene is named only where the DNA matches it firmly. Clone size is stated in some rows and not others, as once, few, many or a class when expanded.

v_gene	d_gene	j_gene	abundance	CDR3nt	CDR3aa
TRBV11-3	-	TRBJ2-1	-	TGTGCCAGCAGCTATTCGGGGTATTTAGGGAATGAGCAGTTCTTC	CASSYSGYLGNEQFF
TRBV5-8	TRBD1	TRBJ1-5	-	TGTGCCAGCAGCTCCGGGACAGCTTATAGCAATCAGCCCCAGCATTTT	CASSSGTAYSNQPQHF
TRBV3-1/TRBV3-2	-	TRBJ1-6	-	TGTGCCAGCAGCTCAAGGACAGCACCCCTCCACTTT	CASSSRTAPLHF
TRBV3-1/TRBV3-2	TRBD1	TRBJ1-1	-	TGTGCCAGCAGCCAAGTCTTTGGCGACAGGGGTGTAGGGAACACTGAAGCTTTCTTT	CASSQVFGDRGVGNTEAFF
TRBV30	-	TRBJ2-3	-	TGTGCCTGGAGGGTCCCAGGGAGGGATACGCAGTATTTT	CAWRVPGRDTQYF
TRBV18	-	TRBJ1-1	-	TGTGCCAGCTCACCATTCAGGGTATCTGAAGCTTTCTTT	CASSPFRVSEAFF
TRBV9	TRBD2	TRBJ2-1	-	TGTGCCAGCCGCCGGGGGACGGGGGGGCGAAATGAGCAGTTCTTC	CASRRGTGGRNEQFF
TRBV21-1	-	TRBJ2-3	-	TGTGCCAGCAGCAAAGAAAAGAACAGGGAATCAGATACGCAGTATTTT	CASSKEKNRESDTQYF
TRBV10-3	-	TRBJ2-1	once	TGTGCCATCAGTGGGCCGGTCAATGAGCAGTTCTTC	CAISGPVNEQFF
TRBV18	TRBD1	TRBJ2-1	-	TGTGCCAGCTCACCACGGACAGGGGGATACAATGAGCAGTTCTTC	CASSPRTGGYNEQFF
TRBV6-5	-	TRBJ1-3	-	TGTGCCAGCAGCTCCCAGGGAAACACCATATATTTT	CASSSQGNTIYF
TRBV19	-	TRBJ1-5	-	TGTGCCAGTAGTATTTCGGGCAGCTTTAATCAGCCCCAGCATTTT	CASSISGSFNQPQHF
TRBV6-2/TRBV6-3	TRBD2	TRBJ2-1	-	TGTGCCAGCAGTTCATGGACTAGTAGCTACAATGAGCAGTTCTTC	CASSSWTSSYNEQFF
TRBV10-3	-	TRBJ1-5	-	TGTGCCCCTCGGGGGTCAAAAGGGGTTAATCAGCCCCAGCATTTT	CAPRGSKGVNQPQHF
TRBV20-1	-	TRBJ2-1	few	TGCAGTGCTTTAGGGGGGAGTGAGCAGTTCTTC	CSALGGSEQFF
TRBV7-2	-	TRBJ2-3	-	TGTGCCAGCAGCTTAGGGGGCGGGACAGACCAGTATTTT	CASSLGGGTDQYF
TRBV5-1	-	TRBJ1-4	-	TGCGCCAGCAGCTCGGGACGGCCTAATGAAAAACTGTTTTTT	CASSSGRPNEKLFF
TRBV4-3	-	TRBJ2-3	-	TGCGCCAGCAGCCAAGATACCCGCACAGATACGCAGTATTTT	CASSQDTRTDTQYF
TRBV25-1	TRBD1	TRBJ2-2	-	TGTGCCAGCAGTGAATATACGGGGCGACAGGGCCGAACCGGGGAGCTGTTTTTT	CASSEYTGRQGRTGELFF
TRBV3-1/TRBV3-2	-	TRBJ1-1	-	TGTGCCAGCAGCCAAAACGGGGGGGTGACTGAAGCTTTCTTT	CASSQNGGVTEAFF
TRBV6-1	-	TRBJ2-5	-	TGTGCCAGCAGTGAAGCGCGGACGGTCCAAGAGACCCAGTACTTC	CASSEARTVQETQYF
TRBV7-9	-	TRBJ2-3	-	TGTGCCAGCAGCTCCTCGGATACGCAGTATTTT	CASSSSDTQYF
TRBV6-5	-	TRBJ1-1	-	TGTGCCAGCAGTTACTCGGGGGGTTGGACTGAAGCTTTCTTT	CASSYSGGWTEAFF
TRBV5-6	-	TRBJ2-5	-	TGTGCCAGCAGCTTGGTACTTCTGGCACGAGAGACCCAGTACTTC	CASSLVLLARETQYF
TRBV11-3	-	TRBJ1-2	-	TGTGCCAGCAGCTTCCTCACGGCGGATGGCTACACCTTC	CASSFLTADGYTF
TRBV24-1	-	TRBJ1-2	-	TGTGCCACCAGTCATGGACAGATTGAGCAGGAAGCCGGCTACACCTTC	CATSHGQIEQEAGYTF
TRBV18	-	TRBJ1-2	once	TGTGCCAGCTCACCACCGGGAGTTCAGTATGGCTACACCTTC	CASSPPGVQYGYTF
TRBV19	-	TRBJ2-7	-	TGTGCCAGTAGTGGGGGACCGAGAATTTCCTACGAGCAGTACTTC	CASSGGPRISYEQYF
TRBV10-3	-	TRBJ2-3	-	TGTGCCATCAGTGAGTCTTCAGGGTGGACAGATACGCAGTATTTT	CAISESSGWTDTQYF
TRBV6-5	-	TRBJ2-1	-	TGTGCCAGCAGGCTTCTCGACTACTACAATGAGCAGTTCTTC	CASRLLDYYNEQFF
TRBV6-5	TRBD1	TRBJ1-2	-	TGTGCCAGTAAGCCCTGGGAAACAGGGGACTATGGCTACACCTTC	CASKPWETGDYGYTF
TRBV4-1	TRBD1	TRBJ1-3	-	TGCGCCAGCAGCATGGGGACAGGGGTTGTTGGAAACACCATATATTTT	CASSMGTGVVGNTIYF
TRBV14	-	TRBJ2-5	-	TGTGCCAGCAGCCAAGGGGGAATGTTGACTCTGGAGGCCCAGTACTTC	CASSQGGMLTLEAQYF
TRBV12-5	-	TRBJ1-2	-	TGTGCTAGTGGTTTGGTTTTCGGGTCGCGAGGCTACACCTTC	CASGLVFGSRGYTF
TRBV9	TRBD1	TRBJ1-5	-	TGTGCCAGCAGCCTCAGAGGGGACAGCAGCAATCAGCCCCAGCATTTT	CASSLRGDSSNQPQHF
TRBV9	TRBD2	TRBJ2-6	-	TGTGCCAGCAGCATTCGGGGGGCTGGGGCCAACGTCCTGACTTTC	CASSIRGAGANVLTF
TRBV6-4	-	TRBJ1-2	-	TGTGCCAGCAGTGGGGGGGGTCCGGGACCCAGTGGCTACACCTTC	CASSGGGPGPSGYTF
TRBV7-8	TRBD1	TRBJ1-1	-	TGTGCCAGCAGCTCGGGACAGGGGATAAGCTTGAGGACTGAAGCTTTCTTT	CASSSGQGISLRTEAFF
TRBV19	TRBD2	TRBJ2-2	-	TGTGCCAGTAGTACCACTAGCGGGGGGCCCACCGGGGAGCTGTTTTTT	CASSTTSGGPTGELFF
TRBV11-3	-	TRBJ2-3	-	TGTGCCAGCAGCCTAGAAAGAGATACGCAGTATTTT	CASSLERDTQYF
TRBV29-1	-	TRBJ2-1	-	TGCAGCGTTGCGAGTTACAATGAGCAGTTCTTC	CSVASYNEQFF
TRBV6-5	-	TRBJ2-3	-	TGTGCCAGCAATCGTCAGGGTGGCACAGATACGCAGTATTTT	CASNRQGGTDTQYF
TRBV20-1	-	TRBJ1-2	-	TGCAGTGCTAGTAGCTGGGGGCTGAATGGCTACACCTTC	CSASSWGLNGYTF
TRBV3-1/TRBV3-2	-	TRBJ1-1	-	TGTGCCAGCAGCCCGGGACACTCGAACACTGAAGCTTTCTTT	CASSPGHSNTEAFF
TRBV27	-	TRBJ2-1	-	TGTGCCAGCAGCCCCCCGGGGGACTCCTACAATGAGCAGTTCTTC	CASSPPGDSYNEQFF
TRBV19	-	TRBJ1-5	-	TGTGCCAGTAGTGTCTCCGGGGCGGGCAATCAGCCCCAGCATTTT	CASSVSGAGNQPQHF
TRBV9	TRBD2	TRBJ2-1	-	TGTGCCAGCAGCGTAGGAAGCGGGAGTGCCAATGAGCAGTTCTTC	CASSVGSGSANEQFF
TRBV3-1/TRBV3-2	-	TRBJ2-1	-	TGTGCCAGCAGCCAAAGATTAGGGGCCCAGTTCTTC	CASSQRLGAQFF
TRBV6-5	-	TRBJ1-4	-	TGTGCCAGCAGTTTATTGTATGAAAAACTGTTTTTT	CASSLLYEKLFF
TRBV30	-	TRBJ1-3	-	TGTGCCTGGAATCGAGGGGCGAAAGGAAACACCATATATTTT	CAWNRGAKGNTIYF
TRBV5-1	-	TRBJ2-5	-	TGCGCCAGCAGCTTGTTAGGGGTAGGGCAAGAGACCCAGTACTTC	CASSLLGVGQETQYF
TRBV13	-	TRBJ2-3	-	TGTGCCAGCAGCCCAAGATCAGAGGATACGCAGTATTTT	CASSPRSEDTQYF
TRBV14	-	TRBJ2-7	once	TGTGCCAGCAGCCACACTGCCTACGAGCAGTACTTC	CASSHTAYEQYF
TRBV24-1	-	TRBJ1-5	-	TGTGCCACCAGTGATGGGGCTCATAGCAATCAGCCCCAGCATTTT	CATSDGAHSNQPQHF
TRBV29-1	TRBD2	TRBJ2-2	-	TGCAGCGTTGGACTAGCGGGAGCCGGGGAGCTGTTTTTT	CSVGLAGAGELFF
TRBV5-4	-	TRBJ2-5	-	TGTGCCAGCAGCCCCCTGGCAGCGGGGACCCAGTACTTC	CASSPLAAGTQYF
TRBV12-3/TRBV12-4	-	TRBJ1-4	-	TGTGCCAGCAGGTCGGCGATTGAAAAACTGTTTTTT	CASRSAIEKLFF